The sample holds one count of the clone carrying this TCR beta chain. These data come from a study of OX40 agonist ivuxolimab in advanced cancers. Germline loops: CDR1 SNHLY, CDR2 FYNNEI. V lost 1 base, J lost 4 bases, and 8 bases lay in between. This CDR3 is 14 amino acids long. Here immunoSEQ multiplex PCR was the method, and the copy in TCRdb shows in-frame clones only, minus some. The data show just under 75,000 clones, more than 85% seen once. The TCR originated in an adult with an advanced solid tumor such as melanoma, head and neck, liver or kidney cancer. The chain couples TRBV2 to TRBJ2-1; D not resolved. This specimen was CD4+ or CD8+ T cells sorted from blood, taken in a trial of the OX40 agonist ivuxolimab. CDR3 coding DNA: TGTGCCAGCAGTGAAGGGGTCGTATACAATGAGCAGTTCTTC. Its protein product is CASSEGVVYNEQFF.